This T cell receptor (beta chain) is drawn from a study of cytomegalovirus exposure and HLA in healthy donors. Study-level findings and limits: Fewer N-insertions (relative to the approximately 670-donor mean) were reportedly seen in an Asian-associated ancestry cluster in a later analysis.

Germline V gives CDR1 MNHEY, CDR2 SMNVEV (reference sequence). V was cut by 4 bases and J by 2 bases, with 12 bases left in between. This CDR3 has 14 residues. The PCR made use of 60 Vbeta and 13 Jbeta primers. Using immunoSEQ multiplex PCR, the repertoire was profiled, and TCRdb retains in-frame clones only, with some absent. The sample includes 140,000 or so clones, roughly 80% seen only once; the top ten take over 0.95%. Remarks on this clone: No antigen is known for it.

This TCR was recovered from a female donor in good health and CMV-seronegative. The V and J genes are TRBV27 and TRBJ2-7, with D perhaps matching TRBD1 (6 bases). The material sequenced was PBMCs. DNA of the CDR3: TGTGCCAGCAGTTCAGTCGACAGGCCCTACGAGCAGTACTTC. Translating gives CASSSVDRPYEQYF.